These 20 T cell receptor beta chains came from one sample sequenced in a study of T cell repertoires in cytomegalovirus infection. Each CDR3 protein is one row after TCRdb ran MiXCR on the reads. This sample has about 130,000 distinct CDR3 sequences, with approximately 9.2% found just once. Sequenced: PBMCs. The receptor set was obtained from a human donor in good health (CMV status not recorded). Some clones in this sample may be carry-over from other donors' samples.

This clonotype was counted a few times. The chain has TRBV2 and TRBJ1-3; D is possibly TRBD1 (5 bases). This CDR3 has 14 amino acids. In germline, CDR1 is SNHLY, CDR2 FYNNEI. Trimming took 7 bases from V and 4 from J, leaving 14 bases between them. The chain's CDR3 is CASTWGTDGNTIYF. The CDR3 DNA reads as TGTGCCAGCACCTGGGGCACCGACGGAAACACCATATATTTT.

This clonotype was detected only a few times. Here the CDR3 reads CASSLTGRSGETQYF. Written as DNA, the CDR3 is TGTGCCAGCAGTTTAACAGGGCGATCCGGGGAGACCCAGTACTTC. The J gene is TRBJ2-5, the V gene TRBV27, with D possibly TRBD1 on 6 matching bases. Trimming took off 2 bases at V and 5 bases at J, with 15 bases between the two ends. Looked up from germline, CDR1 is MNHEY and CDR2 is SMNVEV (reference sequence). The CDR3 length is 15 residues.

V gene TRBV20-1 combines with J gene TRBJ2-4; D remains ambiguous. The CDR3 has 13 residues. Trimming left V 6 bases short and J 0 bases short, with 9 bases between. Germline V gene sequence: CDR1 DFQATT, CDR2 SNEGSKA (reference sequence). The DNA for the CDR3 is TGCAGTGCGAATGGATTAGCCAAAAACATTCAGTACTTC. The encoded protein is CSANGLAKNIQYF.

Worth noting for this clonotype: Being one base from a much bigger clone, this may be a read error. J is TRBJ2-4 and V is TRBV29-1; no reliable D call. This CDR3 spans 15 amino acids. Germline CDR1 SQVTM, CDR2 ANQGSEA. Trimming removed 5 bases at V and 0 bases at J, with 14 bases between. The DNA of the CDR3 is TGCAGCGTTAAGGACGGAGCAATAGCCAAAAACATTCAGTACTTC. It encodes CSVKDGAIAKNIQYF.

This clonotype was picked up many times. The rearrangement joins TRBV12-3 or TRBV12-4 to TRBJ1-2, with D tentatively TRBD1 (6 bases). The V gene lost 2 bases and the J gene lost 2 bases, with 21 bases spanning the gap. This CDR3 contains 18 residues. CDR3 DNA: TGTGCCAGCAGTTTAAGTCAGGGGAGGGGGATGCGGAACTATGGCTACACCTTC. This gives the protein CASSLSQGRGMRNYGYTF.

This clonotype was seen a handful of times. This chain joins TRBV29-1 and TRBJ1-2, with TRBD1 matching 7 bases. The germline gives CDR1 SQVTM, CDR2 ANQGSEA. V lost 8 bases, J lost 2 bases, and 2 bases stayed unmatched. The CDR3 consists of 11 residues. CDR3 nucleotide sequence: TGCAGCTTGGGACAGAACTATGGCTACACCTTC. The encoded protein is CSLGQNYGYTF. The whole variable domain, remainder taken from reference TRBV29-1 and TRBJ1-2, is SAVISQKPSRDICQRGTSLTIQCQVDSQVTMMFWYRQQPGQSLTLIATANQGSEATYESGFVIDKFPISRPNLTFSTLTVSNMSPEDSSIYLCSLGQNYGYTFGSGTRLTVV.

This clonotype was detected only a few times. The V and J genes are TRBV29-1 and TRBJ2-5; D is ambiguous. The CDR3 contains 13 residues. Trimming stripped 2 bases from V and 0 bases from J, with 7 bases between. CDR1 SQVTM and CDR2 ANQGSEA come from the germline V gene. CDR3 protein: CSVEFRNQETQYF. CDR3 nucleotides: TGCAGCGTTGAATTCAGGAACCAAGAGACCCAGTACTTC.

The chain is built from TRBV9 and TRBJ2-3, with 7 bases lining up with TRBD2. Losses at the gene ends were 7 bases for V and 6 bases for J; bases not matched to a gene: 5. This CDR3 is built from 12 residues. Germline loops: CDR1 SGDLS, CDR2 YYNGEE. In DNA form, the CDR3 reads TGTGCCAGCGGCGGGGGAGCGGATACGCAGTATTTT. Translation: CASGGGADTQYF. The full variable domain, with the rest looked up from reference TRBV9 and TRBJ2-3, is DSGVTQTPKHLITATGQRVTLRCSPRSGDLSVYWYQQSLDQGLQFLIQYYNGEERAKGNILERFSAQQFPDLHSELNLSSLELGDSALYFCASGGGADTQYFGPGTRLTVL.

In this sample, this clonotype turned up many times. DNA for the CDR3: TGTGCCAGCAGCTTCGAGGGGGGGTTGTACGAGCAGTACTTC. Protein product: CASSFEGGLYEQYF. The chain carries TRBV7-2 and TRBJ2-7, with D possibly TRBD2 on 7 matching bases. The CDR3 is 14 amino acids. Between the trimmed V and J ends, which lost 3 bases and 4 bases, there was a span of 13 bases. From germline, CDR1 is SGHTA and CDR2 FQGNSA.

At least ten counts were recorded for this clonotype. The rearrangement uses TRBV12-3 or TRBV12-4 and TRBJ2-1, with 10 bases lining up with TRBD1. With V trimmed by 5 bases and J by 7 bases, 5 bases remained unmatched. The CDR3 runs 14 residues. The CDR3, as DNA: TGTGCCAGCAGTCCAAGACAGGGGGCTAATGAGCAGTTCTTC. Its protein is CASSPRQGANEQFF.

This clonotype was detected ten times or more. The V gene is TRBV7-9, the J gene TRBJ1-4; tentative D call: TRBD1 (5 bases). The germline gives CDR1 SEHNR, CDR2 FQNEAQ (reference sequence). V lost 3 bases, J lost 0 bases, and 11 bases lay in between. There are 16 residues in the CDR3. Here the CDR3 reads CASSLEGAATNEKLFF. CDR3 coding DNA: TGTGCCAGCAGCTTGGAAGGGGCCGCAACTAATGAAAAACTGTTTTTT.

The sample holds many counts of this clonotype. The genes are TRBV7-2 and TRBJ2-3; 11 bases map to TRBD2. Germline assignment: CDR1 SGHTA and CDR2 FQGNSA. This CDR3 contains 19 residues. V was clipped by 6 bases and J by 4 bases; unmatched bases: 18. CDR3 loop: CASSSRPGASGGRPDTQYF. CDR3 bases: TGTGCCAGCAGTTCAAGGCCAGGGGCTAGCGGGGGGAGGCCAGATACGCAGTATTTT.

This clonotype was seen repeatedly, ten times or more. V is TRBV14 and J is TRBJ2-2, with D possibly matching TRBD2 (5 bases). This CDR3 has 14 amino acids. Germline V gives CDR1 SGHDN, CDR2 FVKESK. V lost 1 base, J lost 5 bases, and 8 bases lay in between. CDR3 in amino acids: CASSQVPGTGELFF. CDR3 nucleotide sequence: TGTGCCAGCAGCCAAGTTCCGGGAACCGGGGAGCTGTTTTTT.

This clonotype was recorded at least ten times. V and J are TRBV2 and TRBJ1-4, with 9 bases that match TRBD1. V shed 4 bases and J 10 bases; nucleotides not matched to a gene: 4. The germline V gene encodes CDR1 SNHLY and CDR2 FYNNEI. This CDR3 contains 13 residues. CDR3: CASSGDREAKLFF. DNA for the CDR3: TGTGCCAGCAGTGGGGACAGGGAGGCAAAACTGTTTTTT.

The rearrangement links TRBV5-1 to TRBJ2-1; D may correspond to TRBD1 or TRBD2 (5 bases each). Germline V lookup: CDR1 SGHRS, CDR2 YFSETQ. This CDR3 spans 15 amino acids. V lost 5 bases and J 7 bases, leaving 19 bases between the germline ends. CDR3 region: CASSSGTAPGNEQFF. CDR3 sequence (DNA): TGCGCCAGCAGTTCCGGGACGGCACCGGGGAATGAGCAGTTCTTC. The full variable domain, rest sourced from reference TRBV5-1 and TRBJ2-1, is KAGVTQTPRYLIKTRGQQVTLSCSPISGHRSVSWYQQTPGQGLQFLFEYFSETQRNKGNFPGRFSGRQFSNSRSEMNVSTLELGDSALYLCASSSGTAPGNEQFFGPGTRLTVL.

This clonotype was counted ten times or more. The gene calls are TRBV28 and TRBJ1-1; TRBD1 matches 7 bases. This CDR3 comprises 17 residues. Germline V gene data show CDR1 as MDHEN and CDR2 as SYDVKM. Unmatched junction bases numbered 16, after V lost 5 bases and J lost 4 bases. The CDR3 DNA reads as TGTGCCAGCAGTCCGGGAGGTCGACAGGGATATAGCACTGAAGCTTTCTTT. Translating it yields CASSPGGRQGYSTEAFF.

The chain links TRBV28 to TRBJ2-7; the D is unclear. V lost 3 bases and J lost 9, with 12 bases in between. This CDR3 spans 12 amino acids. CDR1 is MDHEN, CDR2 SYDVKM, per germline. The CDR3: CASSFATRGQYF. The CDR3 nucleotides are TGTGCCAGCAGTTTCGCCACGCGCGGGCAGTACTTC.

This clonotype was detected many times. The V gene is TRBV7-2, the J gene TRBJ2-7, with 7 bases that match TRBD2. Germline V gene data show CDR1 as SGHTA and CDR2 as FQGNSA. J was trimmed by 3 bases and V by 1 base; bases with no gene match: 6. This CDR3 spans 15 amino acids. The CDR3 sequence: CASSLVWGGDYEQYF. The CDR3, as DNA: TGTGCCAGCAGCTTAGTGTGGGGGGGGGACTACGAGCAGTACTTC.

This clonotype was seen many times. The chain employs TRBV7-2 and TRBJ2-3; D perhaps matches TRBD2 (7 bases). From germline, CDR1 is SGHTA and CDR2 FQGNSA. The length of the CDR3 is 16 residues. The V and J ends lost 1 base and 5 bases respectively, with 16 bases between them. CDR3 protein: CASSLVGGAGGDTQYF. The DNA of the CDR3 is TGTGCCAGCAGCTTAGTGGGGGGGGCCGGGGGAGATACGCAGTATTTT.

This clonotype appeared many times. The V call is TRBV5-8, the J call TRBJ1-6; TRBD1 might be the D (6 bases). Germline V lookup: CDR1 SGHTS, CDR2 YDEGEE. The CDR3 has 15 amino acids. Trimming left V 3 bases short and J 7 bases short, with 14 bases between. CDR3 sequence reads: CASSSGAGANSPLHF. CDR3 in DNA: TGTGCCAGCAGCTCTGGTGCAGGGGCGAATTCACCCCTCCACTTT.